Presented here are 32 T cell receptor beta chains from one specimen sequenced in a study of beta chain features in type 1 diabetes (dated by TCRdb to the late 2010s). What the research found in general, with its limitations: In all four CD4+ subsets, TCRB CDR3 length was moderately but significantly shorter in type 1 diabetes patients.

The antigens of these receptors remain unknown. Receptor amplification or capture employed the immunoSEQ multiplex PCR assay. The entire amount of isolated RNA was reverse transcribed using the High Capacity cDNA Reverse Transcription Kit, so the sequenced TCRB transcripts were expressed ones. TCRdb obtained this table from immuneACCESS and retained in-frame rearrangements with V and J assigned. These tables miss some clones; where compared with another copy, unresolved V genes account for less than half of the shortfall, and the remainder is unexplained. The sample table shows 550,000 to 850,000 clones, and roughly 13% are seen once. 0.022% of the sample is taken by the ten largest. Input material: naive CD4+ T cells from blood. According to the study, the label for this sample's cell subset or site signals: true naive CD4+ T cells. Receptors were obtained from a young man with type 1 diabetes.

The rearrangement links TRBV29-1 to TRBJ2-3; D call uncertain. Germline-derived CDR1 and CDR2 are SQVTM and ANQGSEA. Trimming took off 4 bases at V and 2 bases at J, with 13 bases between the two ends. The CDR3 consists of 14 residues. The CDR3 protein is CSVALATITDTQYF. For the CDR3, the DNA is TGCAGCGTTGCCTTGGCTACCATCACAGATACGCAGTATTTT.

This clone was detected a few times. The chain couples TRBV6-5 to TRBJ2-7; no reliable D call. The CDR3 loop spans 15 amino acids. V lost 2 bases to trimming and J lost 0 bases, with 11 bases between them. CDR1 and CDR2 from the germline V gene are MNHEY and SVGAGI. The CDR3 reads CASSYEAVSSYEQYF. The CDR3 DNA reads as TGTGCCAGCAGTTACGAGGCGGTTAGCTCCTACGAGCAGTACTTC.

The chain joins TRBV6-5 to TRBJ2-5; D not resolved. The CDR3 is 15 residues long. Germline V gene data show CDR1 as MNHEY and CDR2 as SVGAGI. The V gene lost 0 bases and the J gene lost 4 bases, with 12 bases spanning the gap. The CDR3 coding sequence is TGTGCCAGCAGTTACTCGACCCCCTTGGGAGAGACCCAGTACTTC. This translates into CASSYSTPLGETQYF.

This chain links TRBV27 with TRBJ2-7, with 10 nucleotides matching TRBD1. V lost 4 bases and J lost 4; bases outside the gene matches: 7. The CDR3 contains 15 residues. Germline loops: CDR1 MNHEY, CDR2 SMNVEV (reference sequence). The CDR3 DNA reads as TGTGCCAGCAGTTCATTCCGGGACAGGGGATACGAGCAGTACTTC. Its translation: CASSSFRDRGYEQYF.

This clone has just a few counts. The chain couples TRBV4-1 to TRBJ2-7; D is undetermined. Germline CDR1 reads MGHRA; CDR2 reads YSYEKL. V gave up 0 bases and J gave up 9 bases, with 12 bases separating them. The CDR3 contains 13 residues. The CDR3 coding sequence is TGCGCCAGCAGCCAAGAACCCCCTCTCGGGCAGTACTTC. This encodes CASSQEPPLGQYF.

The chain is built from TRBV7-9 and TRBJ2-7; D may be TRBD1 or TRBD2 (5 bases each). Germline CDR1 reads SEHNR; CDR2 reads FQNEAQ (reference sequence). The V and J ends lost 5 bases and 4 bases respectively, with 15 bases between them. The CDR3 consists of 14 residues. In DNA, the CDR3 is TGTGCCAGCAGCCTATGGGACCAAACGTACGAGCAGTACTTC. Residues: CASSLWDQTYEQYF.

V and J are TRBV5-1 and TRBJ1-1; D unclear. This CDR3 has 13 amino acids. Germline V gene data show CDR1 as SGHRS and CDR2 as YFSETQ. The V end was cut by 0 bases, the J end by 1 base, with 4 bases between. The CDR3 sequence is CASSLDTNTEAFF. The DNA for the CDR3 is TGCGCCAGCAGCTTGGACACGAACACTGAAGCTTTCTTT.

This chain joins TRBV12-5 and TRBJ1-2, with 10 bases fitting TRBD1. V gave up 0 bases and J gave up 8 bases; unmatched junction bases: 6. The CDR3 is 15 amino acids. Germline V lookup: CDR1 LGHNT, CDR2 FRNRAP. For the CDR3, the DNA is TGTGCTAGTGGTTTGGTACGGGGGACAGGGGACGGCTACACCTTC. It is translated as CASGLVRGTGDGYTF.

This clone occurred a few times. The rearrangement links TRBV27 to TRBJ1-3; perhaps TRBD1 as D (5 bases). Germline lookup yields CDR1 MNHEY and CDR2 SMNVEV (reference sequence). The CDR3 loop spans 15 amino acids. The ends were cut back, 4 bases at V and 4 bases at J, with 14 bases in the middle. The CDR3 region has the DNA TGTGCCAGCAGTTCTGTCCCGGGACGGGGAAACACCATATATTTT. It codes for CASSSVPGRGNTIYF.

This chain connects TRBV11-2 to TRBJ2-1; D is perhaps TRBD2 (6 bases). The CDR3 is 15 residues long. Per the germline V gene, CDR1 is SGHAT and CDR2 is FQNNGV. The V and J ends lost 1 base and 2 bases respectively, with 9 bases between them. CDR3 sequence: CASSLGRGAYNEQFF. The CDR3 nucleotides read TGTGCCAGCAGCTTAGGGCGGGGCGCCTACAATGAGCAGTTCTTC.

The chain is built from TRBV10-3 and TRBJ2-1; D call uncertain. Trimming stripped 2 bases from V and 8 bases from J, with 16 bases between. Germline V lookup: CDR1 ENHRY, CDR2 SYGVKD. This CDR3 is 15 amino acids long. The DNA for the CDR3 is TGTGCCATCAGTGAGGGTGTTAGTGTGAATGATGAGCAGTTCTTC. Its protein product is CAISEGVSVNDEQFF.

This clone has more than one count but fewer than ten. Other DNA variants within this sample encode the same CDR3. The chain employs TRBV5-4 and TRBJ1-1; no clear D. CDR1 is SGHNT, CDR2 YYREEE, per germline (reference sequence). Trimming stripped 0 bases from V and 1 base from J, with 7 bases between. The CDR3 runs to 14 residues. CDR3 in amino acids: CASSLARKNTEAFF. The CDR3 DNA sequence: TGTGCCAGCAGCTTGGCTCGGAAGAACACTGAAGCTTTCTTT.

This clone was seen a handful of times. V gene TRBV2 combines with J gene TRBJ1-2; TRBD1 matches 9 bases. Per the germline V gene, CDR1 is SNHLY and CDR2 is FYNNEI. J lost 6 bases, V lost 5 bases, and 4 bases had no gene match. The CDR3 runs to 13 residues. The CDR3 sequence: CASSLTGGDGYTF. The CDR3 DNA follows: TGTGCCAGCAGTCTGACAGGGGGAGATGGCTACACCTTC.

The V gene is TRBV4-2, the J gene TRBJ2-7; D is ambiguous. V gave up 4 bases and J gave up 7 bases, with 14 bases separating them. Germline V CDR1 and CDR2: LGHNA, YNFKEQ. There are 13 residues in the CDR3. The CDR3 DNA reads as TGTGCCAGCAGCCCCCGGTGGGGTGGTGAGCAGTACTTC. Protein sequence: CASSPRWGGEQYF.

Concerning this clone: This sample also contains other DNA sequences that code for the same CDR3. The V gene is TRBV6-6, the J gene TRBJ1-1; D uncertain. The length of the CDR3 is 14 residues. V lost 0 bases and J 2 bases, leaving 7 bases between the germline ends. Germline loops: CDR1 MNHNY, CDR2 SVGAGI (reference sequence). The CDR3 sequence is CASSYSGVNTEAFF. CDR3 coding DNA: TGTGCCAGCAGTTACTCCGGGGTAAACACTGAAGCTTTCTTT.

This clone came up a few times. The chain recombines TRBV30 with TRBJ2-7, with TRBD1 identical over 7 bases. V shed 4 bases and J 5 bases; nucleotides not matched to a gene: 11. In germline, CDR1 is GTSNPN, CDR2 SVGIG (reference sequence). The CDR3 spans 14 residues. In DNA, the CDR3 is TGTGCCTGGACCCGGGGAGACAGGGACGACGAGCAGTACTTC. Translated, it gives CAWTRGDRDDEQYF. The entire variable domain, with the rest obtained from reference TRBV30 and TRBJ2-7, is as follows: SQTIHQWPATLVQPVGSPLSLECTVEGTSNPNLYWYRQAAGRGLQLLFYSVGIGQISSEVPQNLSASRPQDRQFILSSKKLLLSDSGFYLCAWTRGDRDDEQYFGPGTRLTVT.

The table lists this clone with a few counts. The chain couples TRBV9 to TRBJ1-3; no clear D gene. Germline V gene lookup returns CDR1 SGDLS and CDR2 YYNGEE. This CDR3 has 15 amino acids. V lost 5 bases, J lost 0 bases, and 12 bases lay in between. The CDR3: CASRRTGDSGNTIYF. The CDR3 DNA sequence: TGTGCCAGCAGAAGGACGGGAGACTCTGGAAACACCATATATTTT. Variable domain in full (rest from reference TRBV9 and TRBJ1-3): DSGVTQTPKHLITATGQRVTLRCSPRSGDLSVYWYQQSLDQGLQFLIQYYNGEERAKGNILERFSAQQFPDLHSELNLSSLELGDSALYFCASRRTGDSGNTIYFGEGSWLTVV.

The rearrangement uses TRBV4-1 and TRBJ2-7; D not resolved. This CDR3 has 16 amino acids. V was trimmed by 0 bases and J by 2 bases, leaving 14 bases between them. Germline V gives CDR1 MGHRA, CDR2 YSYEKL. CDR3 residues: CASSQDLWRPTYEQYF. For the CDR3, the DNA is TGCGCCAGCAGCCAAGATTTATGGCGGCCCACCTACGAGCAGTACTTC.

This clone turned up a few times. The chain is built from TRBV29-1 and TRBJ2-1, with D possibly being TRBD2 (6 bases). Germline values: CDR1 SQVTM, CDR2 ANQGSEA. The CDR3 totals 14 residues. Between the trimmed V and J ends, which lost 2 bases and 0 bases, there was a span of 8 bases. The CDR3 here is CSVERGASYNEQFF. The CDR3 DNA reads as TGCAGCGTTGAACGCGGGGCCTCCTACAATGAGCAGTTCTTC.

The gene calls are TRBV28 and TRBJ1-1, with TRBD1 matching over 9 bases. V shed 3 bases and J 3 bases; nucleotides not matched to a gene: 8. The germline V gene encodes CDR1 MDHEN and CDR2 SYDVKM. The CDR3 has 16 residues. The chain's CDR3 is CASSLGGTGTDTEAFF. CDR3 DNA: TGTGCCAGCAGTTTGGGAGGGACAGGGACCGACACTGAAGCTTTCTTT.

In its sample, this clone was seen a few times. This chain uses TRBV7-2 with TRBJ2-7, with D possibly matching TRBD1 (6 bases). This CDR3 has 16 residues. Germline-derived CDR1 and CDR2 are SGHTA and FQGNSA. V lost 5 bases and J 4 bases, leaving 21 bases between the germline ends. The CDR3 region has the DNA TGTGCCAGCAGCCGAGTTCACTCCAGGGGAACGTACGAGCAGTACTTC. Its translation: CASSRVHSRGTYEQYF.

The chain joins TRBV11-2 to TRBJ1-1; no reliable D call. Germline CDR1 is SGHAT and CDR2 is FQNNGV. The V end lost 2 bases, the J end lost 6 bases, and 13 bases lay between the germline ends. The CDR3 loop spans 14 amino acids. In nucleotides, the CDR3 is TGTGCCAGCAGCTTATCTCCGGGGTTCGCTGAAGCTTTCTTT. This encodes CASSLSPGFAEAFF.

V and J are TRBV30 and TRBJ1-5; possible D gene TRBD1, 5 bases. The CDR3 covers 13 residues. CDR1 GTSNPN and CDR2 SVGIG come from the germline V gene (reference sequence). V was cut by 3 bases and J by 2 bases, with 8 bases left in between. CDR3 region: CAWSQTGNQPQHF. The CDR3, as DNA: TGTGCCTGGAGCCAGACAGGCAATCAGCCCCAGCATTTT. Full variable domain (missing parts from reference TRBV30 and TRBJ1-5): SQTIHQWPATLVQPVGSPLSLECTVEGTSNPNLYWYRQAAGRGLQLLFYSVGIGQISSEVPQNLSASRPQDRQFILSSKKLLLSDSGFYLCAWSQTGNQPQHFGDGTRLSIL.

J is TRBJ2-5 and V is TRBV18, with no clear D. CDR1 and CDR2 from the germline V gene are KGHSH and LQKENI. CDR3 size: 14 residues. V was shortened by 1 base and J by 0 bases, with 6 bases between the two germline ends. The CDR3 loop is CASSPLGYQETQYF. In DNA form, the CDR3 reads TGTGCCAGCTCACCACTGGGGTACCAAGAGACCCAGTACTTC.

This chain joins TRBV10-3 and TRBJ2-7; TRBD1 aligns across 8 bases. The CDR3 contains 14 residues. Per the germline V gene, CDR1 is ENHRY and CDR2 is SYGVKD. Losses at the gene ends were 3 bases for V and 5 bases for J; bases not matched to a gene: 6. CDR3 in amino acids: CAISDTGRGHEQYF. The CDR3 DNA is TGTGCCATCAGTGATACCGGCAGGGGGCACGAGCAGTACTTC.

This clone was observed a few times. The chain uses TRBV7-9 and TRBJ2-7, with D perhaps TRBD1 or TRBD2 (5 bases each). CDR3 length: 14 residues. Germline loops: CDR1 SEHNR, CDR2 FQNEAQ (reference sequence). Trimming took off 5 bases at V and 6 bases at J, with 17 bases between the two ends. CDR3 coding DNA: TGTGCCAGCAGCGCTCGGGACCGGCAAGTCGAGCAGTACTTC. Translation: CASSARDRQVEQYF.

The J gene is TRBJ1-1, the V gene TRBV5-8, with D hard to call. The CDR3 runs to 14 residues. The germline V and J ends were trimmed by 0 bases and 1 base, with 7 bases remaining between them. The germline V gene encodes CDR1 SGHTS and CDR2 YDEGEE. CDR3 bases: TGTGCCAGCAGCTTGGGACGGGCGAACACTGAAGCTTTCTTT. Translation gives CASSLGRANTEAFF.

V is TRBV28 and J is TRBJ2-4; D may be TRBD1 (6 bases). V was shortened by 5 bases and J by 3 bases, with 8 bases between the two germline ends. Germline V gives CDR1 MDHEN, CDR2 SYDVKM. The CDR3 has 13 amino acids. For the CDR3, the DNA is TGTGCCAGCAGTCGACAGGACAAAAACATTCAGTACTTC. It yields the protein CASSRQDKNIQYF.

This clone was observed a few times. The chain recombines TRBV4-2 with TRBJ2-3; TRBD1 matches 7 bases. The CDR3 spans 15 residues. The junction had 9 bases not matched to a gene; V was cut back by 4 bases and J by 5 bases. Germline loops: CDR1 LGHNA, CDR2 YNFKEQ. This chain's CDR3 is CASSPRQGLLDTQYF. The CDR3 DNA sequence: TGTGCCAGCAGCCCCCGACAGGGTTTGCTAGATACGCAGTATTTT.

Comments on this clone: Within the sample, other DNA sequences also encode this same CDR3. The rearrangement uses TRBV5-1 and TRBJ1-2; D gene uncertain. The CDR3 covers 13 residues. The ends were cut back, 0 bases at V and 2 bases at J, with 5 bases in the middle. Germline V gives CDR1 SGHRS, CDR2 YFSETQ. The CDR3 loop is CASSLEGNYGYTF. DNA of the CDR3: TGCGCCAGCAGCTTGGAGGGCAACTATGGCTACACCTTC.

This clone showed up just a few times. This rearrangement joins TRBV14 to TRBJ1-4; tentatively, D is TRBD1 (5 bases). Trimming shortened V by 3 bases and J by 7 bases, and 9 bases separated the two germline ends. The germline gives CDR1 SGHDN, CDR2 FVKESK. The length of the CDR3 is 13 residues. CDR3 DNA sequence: TGTGCCAGCAGCCAGGGAGGGGCTGAAAAACTGTTTTTT. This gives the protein CASSQGGAEKLFF.

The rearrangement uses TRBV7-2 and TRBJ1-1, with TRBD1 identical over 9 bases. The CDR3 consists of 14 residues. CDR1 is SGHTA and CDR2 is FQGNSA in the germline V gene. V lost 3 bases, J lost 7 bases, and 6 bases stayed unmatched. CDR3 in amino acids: CASSFRQGGVEAFF. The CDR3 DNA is TGTGCCAGCAGCTTCCGACAGGGGGGTGTTGAAGCTTTCTTT.